A selection of T cell receptor beta chains follows, all from one sample in a study of blood T cell repertoires in COVID-19. TCRdb's table, derived via immunoSEQ multiplex PCR, lists solely in-frame clones and lacks some. Of hundreds of thousands of clones listed, about 88% are singletons. The sequenced material came from peripheral blood. The receptor set was obtained from a woman aged 25 to 39 with COVID-19, enrolled during active disease. CDR3s leave out the opening cysteine and the closing phenylalanine or tryptophan. A D gene is named only where the DNA matches it firmly.

TRBD1 | TRBJ1-2 | TRBV6-6 | 10 | ASSRDREGYT
NA | TRBJ2-7 | TRBV7-6 | 12 | ASSSSSVTYEQY
TRBD1 | TRBJ2-5 | TRBV19 | 12 | ASSSGQGWETQY
NA | TRBJ2-7 | TRBV9 | 13 | ASSAGTEVYNEQY
TRBD2 | TRBJ2-5 | TRBV7-3 | 14 | ASSLGLAGGRETQY
NA | TRBJ1-1 | TRBV29-1 | 9 | SVEMGVEAF
NA | TRBJ1-4 | TRBV11-2 | 15 | ASSPADWGPLNEKLF
TRBD2 | TRBJ2-2 | TRBV2 | 13 | ASTKAGVYTGELF
NA | TRBJ2-7 | TRBV6-2/TRBV6-3 | 13 | ASSQPDLKPYEQY
TRBD1 | TRBJ1-1 | TRBV10-1 | 10 | ASSTGDTEAF
TRBD1 | TRBJ2-7 | TRBV5-5 | 13 | ASSLWGTGTYEQY
NA | TRBJ2-7 | TRBV7-9 | 11 | ASSLAESGEQY
TRBD1 | TRBJ2-7 | TRBV27 | 13 | ASQETGTGIYEQY
TRBD1 | TRBJ2-2 | TRBV9 | 14 | ASSRSGTGGTGELF
NA | TRBJ1-5 | TRBV4-1 | 13 | ASRENRVSNQPQH
NA | TRBJ2-2 | TRBV11-1 | 12 | ASSGRVATGELF
TRBD1 | TRBJ1-1 | TRBV5-1 | 13 | ASRLDRGMNTEAF
NA | TRBJ1-2 | TRBV4-2 | 15 | ASSPETARAPNYGYT
NA | TRBJ2-2 | TRBV7-2 | 10 | ASSSSVGELF
TRBD1 | TRBJ1-3 | TRBV11-2 | 14 | ASSLHRGHSGNTIY
NA | TRBJ1-1 | TRBV5-8 | 10 | ASRSRGPEAF
TRBD1 | TRBJ2-1 | TRBV11-2 | 12 | ASSLLRTGVGQF
TRBD1 | TRBJ2-5 | TRBV9 | 12 | ASSVGDRGETQY